These 6 T cell receptor beta chains came from one sample sequenced in a study of T cells after yellow fever vaccination. One entry per CDR3 protein, called by TCRdb with MiXCR from the 5' RACE reads. The sample holds about 550,000 distinct CDR3 sequences, 15% to 20% seen once. Material: PBMCs, obtained 15 days after the yellow fever booster vaccination. Receptor source: a man younger than 45 who received the YFV17D yellow fever vaccine.

This clonotype turned up a few times. The V call is TRBV5-1, the J call TRBJ2-2, with 11 bases fitting TRBD2. This CDR3 is built from 15 residues. J was trimmed by 4 bases and V by 3 bases; bases with no gene match: 2. Germline lookup yields CDR1 SGHRS and CDR2 YFSETQ. The CDR3 region has the DNA TGCGCCAGCAGCTACCTAGCGGGAGGCACCGGGGAGCTGTTTTTT. Amino acid sequence: CASSYLAGGTGELFF.

This clonotype was recorded many times. V is TRBV27 and J is TRBJ2-3; D not certain. There are 14 residues in the CDR3. V lost 5 bases and J lost 0, with 9 bases in between. The V gene's germline CDR1 is MNHEY and CDR2 SMNVEV (reference sequence). The CDR3 loop is CASSPGFSTDTQYF. CDR3 bases: TGTGCCAGCAGTCCCGGGTTTAGCACAGATACGCAGTATTTT.

This clonotype was detected only a few times. The rearrangement links TRBV27 to TRBJ2-2; weak D call: TRBD2 (5 bases). This CDR3 comprises 15 residues. Germline V gene data show CDR1 as MNHEY and CDR2 as SMNVEV (reference sequence). Trimming pared 3 bases from V and 5 bases from J, leaving 13 bases between. CDR3 region: CASSFGGPGTGELFF. The CDR3 DNA sequence: TGTGCCAGCAGTTTTGGAGGACCGGGTACCGGGGAGCTGTTTTTT.

This clonotype was observed a handful of times. Written as DNA, the CDR3 is TGCAGCGTCCAACGAACTAGTGCCTACAATGAGCAGTTCTTC. Protein product: CSVQRTSAYNEQFF. J is TRBJ2-1 and V is TRBV29-1; D perhaps matches TRBD2 (5 bases). The germline V gene has CDR1 SQVTM and CDR2 ANQGSEA. Trimming cost V 6 bases and J 2 bases, with 14 bases left between them. There are 14 residues in the CDR3.

This clonotype appeared a few times. The genes are TRBV12-3 or TRBV12-4 and TRBJ2-7; tentatively, D is TRBD1 (6 bases). The CDR3 sequence is 14 residues long. The V end lost 3 bases, the J end lost 2 bases, and 11 bases lay between the germline ends. This CDR3 reads CASSFHRVPYEQYF. The DNA for the CDR3 is TGTGCCAGCAGTTTCCACAGGGTCCCCTACGAGCAGTACTTC.

The rearrangement joins TRBV5-6 to TRBJ2-3, with 7 bases fitting TRBD2. Germline V gene data show CDR1 as SGHDT and CDR2 as YYEEEE. The CDR3 has 14 amino acids. With 2 bases clipped from V and 5 bases from J, the junction kept 5 bases outside the gene matches. CDR3 amino acids: CASSLGGRRDTQYF. The CDR3 DNA reads as TGTGCCAGCAGCTTAGGCGGGAGAAGAGATACGCAGTATTTT.